Shown below are 10 T cell receptor beta chains from a single sample sequenced in a study of T cell responses to AZD1222 COVID-19 vaccine. Sequenced by immunoSEQ multiplex PCR; TCRdb stores in-frame clones only, minus some. The profile shows 120,000 to 150,000 clones, 90% of them singletons. The sequences come from peripheral blood, collected 28 days after the second AZD1222 dose. These TCRs come from an adult who received the AZD1222 COVID-19 vaccine.

V and J are TRBV4-1 and TRBJ2-2; D unclear. V was clipped by 0 bases and J by 7 bases, with 3 bases between them. The CDR3 runs 12 residues. CDR1 and CDR2 from the germline V gene are MGHRA and YSYEKL. This CDR3 reads CASSQEYGELFF. In nucleotides, the CDR3 is TGCGCCAGCAGCCAAGAATACGGGGAGCTGTTTTTT.

The chain employs TRBV5-1 and TRBJ1-4, with TRBD1 matching 11 bases. Germline values: CDR1 SGHRS, CDR2 YFSETQ. The CDR3 contains 16 residues. After removal of 0 bases from V and 7 bases from J, the junction contained 5 bases not matched to a gene. In DNA, the CDR3 is TGCGCCAGCAGCTTGGAACTTGGGACAGGGGGTGAAAAACTGTTTTTT. Its translation is CASSLELGTGGEKLFF. Variable domain in full (rest from reference TRBV5-1 and TRBJ1-4): KAGVTQTPRYLIKTRGQQVTLSCSPISGHRSVSWYQQTPGQGLQFLFEYFSETQRNKGNFPGRFSGRQFSNSRSEMNVSTLELGDSALYLCASSLELGTGGEKLFFGSGTQLSVL.

The rearrangement uses TRBV19 and TRBJ1-2; no definite D call. Trimming stripped 6 bases from V and 8 bases from J, with 13 bases between. CDR1 and CDR2 (germline): LNHDA, SQIVND (reference sequence). The CDR3 is 12 amino acids. CDR3 residues: CASSPIRGGYTF. The CDR3 DNA is TGTGCCAGTAGCCCCATCAGAGGCGGCTACACCTTC.

The genes are TRBV7-9 and TRBJ1-1, with TRBD1 as a possible D gene (5 bases). V lost 5 bases and J lost 8, with 12 bases in between. Looked up from germline, CDR1 is SEHNR and CDR2 is FQNEAQ (reference sequence). CDR3 length: 12 amino acids. The CDR3 loop is CASSIYGGEAFF. For the CDR3, the DNA is TGTGCCAGCAGCATTTATGGGGGGGAAGCTTTCTTT.

Remarks on this clone: The junction shows a germline mismatch at one end, possibly a read error. The chain recombines TRBV5-1 with TRBJ1-6; D unresolved. This CDR3 has 10 residues. The V gene's germline CDR1 is SGHRS and CDR2 YFSETQ. This chain's CDR3 is CASSLAVGDF. The CDR3 nucleotides are TGCGCCAGCAGCTTGGCGGTTGGGGACTTT.

CDR3 coding DNA: TGTGCCTCGTCAGCGGGTCGACCGAACACCGGGGAGCTGTTTTTT. Amino acid sequence: CASSAGRPNTGELFF. The chain carries TRBV19 and TRBJ2-2, with a possible D match to TRBD2 (6 bases). The CDR3 runs to 15 residues. Germline V gene data show CDR1 as LNHDA and CDR2 as SQIVND (reference sequence). V was shortened by 11 bases and J by 0 bases, with 16 bases between the two germline ends. Full variable domain (missing parts from reference TRBV19 and TRBJ2-2): DGGITQSPKYLFRKEGQNVTLSCEQNLNHDAMYWYRQDPGQGLRLIYYSQIVNDFQKGDIAEGYSVSREKKESFPLTVTSAQKNPTAFYLCASSAGRPNTGELFFGEGSRLTVL.

The count of this clone is one. The chain couples TRBV15 to TRBJ2-2, with a tentative D call TRBD1 (5 bases). Germline values: CDR1 LNHNV, CDR2 YYDKDF (reference sequence). The ends were cut back, 5 bases at V and 2 bases at J, with 9 bases in the middle. The CDR3 has 14 residues. CDR3 protein: CATSARVNTGELFF. DNA of the CDR3: TGTGCCACCAGCGCCAGGGTAAACACCGGGGAGCTGTTTTTT.

This clone was counted a single time. The chain couples TRBV18 to TRBJ2-1; D not certain. Germline CDR1 is KGHSH and CDR2 is LQKENI. The germline V and J ends were trimmed by 0 bases and 5 bases, with 14 bases remaining between them. This CDR3 contains 16 residues. CDR3 amino acids: CASSPPNRATNNEQFF. CDR3 in DNA: TGTGCCAGCTCACCACCCAACAGAGCTACCAACAATGAGCAGTTCTTC. The full variable domain, in which reference TRBV18 and TRBJ2-1 provide the parts outside the CDR3, is NAGVMQNPRHLVRRRGQEARLRCSPMKGHSHVYWYRQLPEEGLKFMVYLQKENIIDESGMPKERFSAEFPKEGPSILRIQQVVRGDSAAYFCASSPPNRATNNEQFFGPGTRLTVL.

V gene TRBV6-6 combines with J gene TRBJ2-6, with D possibly being TRBD2 (5 bases). The CDR3 extends over 16 amino acids. Germline-derived CDR1 and CDR2 are MNHNY and SVGAGI (reference sequence). With 7 bases removed from V and 0 bases from J, the gap between germline ends came to 13 bases. CDR3: CASISGRYSGANVLTF. The CDR3 nucleotides read TGTGCCAGCATAAGTGGGAGATACTCTGGGGCCAACGTCCTGACTTTC.

The chain links TRBV30 to TRBJ2-7; TRBD1 agrees at 7 bases. This CDR3 contains 16 residues. The germline V gene has CDR1 GTSNPN and CDR2 SVGIG (reference sequence). V lost 1 base, J lost 1 base, and 10 bases stayed unmatched. The DNA for the CDR3 is TGTGCCTGGAGTGCTCGAACCGGGACAGTATCCTACGAGCAGTACTTC. It yields the protein CAWSARTGTVSYEQYF.